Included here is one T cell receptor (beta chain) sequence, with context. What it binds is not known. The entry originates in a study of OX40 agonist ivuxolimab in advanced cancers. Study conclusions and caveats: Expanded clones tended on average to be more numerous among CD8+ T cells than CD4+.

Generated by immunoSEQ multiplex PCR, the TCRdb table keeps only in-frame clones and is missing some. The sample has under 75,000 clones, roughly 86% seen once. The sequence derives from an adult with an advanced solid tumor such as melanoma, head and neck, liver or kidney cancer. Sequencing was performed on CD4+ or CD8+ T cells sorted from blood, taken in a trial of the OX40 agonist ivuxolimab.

CDR3 region: CASSVGGGANTGELFF. The CDR3 region has the DNA TGTGCCAGCAGCGTAGGAGGTGGGGCGAACACCGGGGAGCTGTTTTTT. V gene TRBV9 combines with J gene TRBJ2-2; D ambiguous. CDR1 and CDR2 (germline): SGDLS, YYNGEE. Between the trimmed V and J ends, which lost 0 bases and 0 bases, there was a span of 9 bases. CDR3 length equals 16 residues. The full variable domain, its missing parts supplied by reference TRBV9 and TRBJ2-2, is DSGVTQTPKHLITATGQRVTLRCSPRSGDLSVYWYQQSLDQGLQFLIQYYNGEERAKGNILERFSAQQFPDLHSELNLSSLELGDSALYFCASSVGGGANTGELFFGEGSRLTVL.